This TCR beta chain was captured in a study of T cell responses to AZD1222 COVID-19 vaccine listed by TCRdb under 2021. At the level of the whole study: Because spike-specific TCR depth and breadth did not differ between the two schedules, AZD1222 recipients who got a second dose at roughly 4 weeks were pooled with those who got a second dose at roughly 12 weeks. A total of 233 trial participants underwent TCR sequencing, of whom nearly 210 had received two doses of AZD1222 and about 25 had received two doses of the MenACWY control vaccine. Trial participants were enrolled by age into subgroups of 18-55, 56-69 and 70-plus years, and roughly 150, 30 and 60 TCR-sequenced participants, respectively, were included in these subgroups.

The CDR3 regions of human TCRbeta chains were analyzed by immunosequencing. In the original analysis: Repertoire TCRs were checked for matches against a reference library of SARS-CoV-2-specific TCRs that had been generated using the MIRA antigen-specificity platform. Breadth was defined as the fraction of unique TCRs that were SARS-CoV-2-associated. Depth was defined as the fraction of total T cells that were SARS-CoV-2-associated. Using the MIRA data, each spike-specific TCR was assigned both to the spike region to which the TCR was reactive and to a CD4 or CD8 class. Log10-transformed breadth and depth values were compared by one-way ANOVA with Sidak's multiple comparisons tests. The table was pulled from immuneACCESS by TCRdb, which kept in-frame rearrangements only. Such tables lose some clones; where checked, under half of the loss comes from unresolved V genes, and the rest has no known cause. V, J and clone size derive from that table, while D and trimming were established from the DNA sequence. Counted in this sample were over 100,000 clones; about 86% of them appeared once. The ten largest account for approximately 9.4% of the sample.

Only a few counts were recorded for this clone. Its antigen is not yet known. Within one base of it there is no much larger clone, and no base qualities were kept. V loses 0 bases of germline sequence and J loses 2 bases, and the interval between the two ends is 17 bases. From the cysteine up to the phenylalanine, the CDR3 has a length of 17 residues. Only the CDR3 DNA is retained, 51 bases long and in frame from the first base. Based on the germline V gene, the CDR1 and CDR2 sequences are SGDLS and YYNGEE. The time point label on this specimen signifies: baseline before first vaccination. Vaccinee samples came from UK trials COV001 and COV002, including a single-blind randomized controlled phase 2/3 trial of AZD1222 (ChAdOx1 nCoV-19) in healthy adults. For TCRbeta chain sequencing, PBMC samples from trial participants were taken at day 0 and at day 28 after the second dose. What the work shows at the level of the full study, not this receptor alone: After two AZD1222 doses, spike-specific TCR breadth and depth were significantly higher than at day 0 and than in MenACWY recipients. The vaccine-associated CD4 TCRs covered the entire spike protein, and the dominant responses fell in regions 160-218 and 743-854. Reportedly, almost half of the unique spike-specific TCRs recognized epitopes lying outside the regions that are mutated in the B.1.351 and B.1.1.7 variants. Because no day 14 peak-response samples were available, repertoires were characterized only after the peak T cell response. Conclusions about previously exposed vaccinees are limited because only a handful of AZD1222 recipients were SARS-CoV-2 seropositive at baseline. Participants were mostly white British and included more females than males, and it was suggested by the authors that clonal diversity may have been underestimated. In the small 56-69-year group, the increase in depth fell short of significance, most likely because of low power.

The clonotype was recovered from an adult in good health. The sequenced sample was peripheral blood, obtained on day 0 of AZD1222 vaccination. The V gene is TRBV9 and the J gene is TRBJ1-2; 6 matching bases give a weak D call of TRBD1. This receptor has the CDR3 CASSVATFDRQNYGYTF. The sequenced DNA is TGTGCCAGCAGCGTAGCAACCTTCGACAGGCAGAACTATGGCTACACCTTC.